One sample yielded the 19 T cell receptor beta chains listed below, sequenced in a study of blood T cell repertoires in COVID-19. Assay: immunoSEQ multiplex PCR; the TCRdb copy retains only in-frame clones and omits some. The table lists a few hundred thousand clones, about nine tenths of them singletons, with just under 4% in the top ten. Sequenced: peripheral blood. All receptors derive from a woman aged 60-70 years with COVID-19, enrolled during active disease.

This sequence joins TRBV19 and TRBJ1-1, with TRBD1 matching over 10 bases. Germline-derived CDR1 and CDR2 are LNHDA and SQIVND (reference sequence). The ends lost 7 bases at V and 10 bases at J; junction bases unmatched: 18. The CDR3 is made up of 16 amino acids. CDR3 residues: CASTERRGTGAEGAFF. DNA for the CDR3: TGTGCCAGTACCGAACGAAGAGGGACAGGGGCTGAGGGAGCTTTCTTT.

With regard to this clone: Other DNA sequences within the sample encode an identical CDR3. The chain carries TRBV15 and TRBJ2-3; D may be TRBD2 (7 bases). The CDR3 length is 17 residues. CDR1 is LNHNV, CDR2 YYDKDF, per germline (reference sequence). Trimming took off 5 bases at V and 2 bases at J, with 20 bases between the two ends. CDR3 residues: CATSPQEGGGDTDTQYF. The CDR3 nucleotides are TGTGCCACCAGCCCCCAAGAGGGGGGAGGGGACACAGATACGCAGTATTTT.

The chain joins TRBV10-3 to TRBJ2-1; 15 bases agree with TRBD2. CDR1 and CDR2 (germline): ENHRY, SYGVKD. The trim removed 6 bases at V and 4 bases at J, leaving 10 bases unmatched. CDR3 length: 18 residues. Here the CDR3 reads CAISLTGTSGGPYNEQFF. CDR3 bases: TGTGCCATCAGCCTGACCGGGACTAGCGGGGGGCCTTACAATGAGCAGTTCTTC.

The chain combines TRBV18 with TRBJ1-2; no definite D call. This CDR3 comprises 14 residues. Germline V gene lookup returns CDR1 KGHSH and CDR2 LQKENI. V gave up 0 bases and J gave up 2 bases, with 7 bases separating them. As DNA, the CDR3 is TGTGCCAGCTCACCACCGGGCAGGAACTATGGCTACACCTTC. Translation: CASSPPGRNYGYTF. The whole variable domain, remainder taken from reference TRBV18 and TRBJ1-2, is NAGVMQNPRHLVRRRGQEARLRCSPMKGHSHVYWYRQLPEEGLKFMVYLQKENIIDESGMPKERFSAEFPKEGPSILRIQQVVRGDSAAYFCASSPPGRNYGYTFGSGTRLTVV.

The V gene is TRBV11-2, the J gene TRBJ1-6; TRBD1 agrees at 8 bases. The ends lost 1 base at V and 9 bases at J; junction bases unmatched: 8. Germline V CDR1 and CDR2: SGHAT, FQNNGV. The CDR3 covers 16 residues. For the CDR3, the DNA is TGTGCCAGCAGCTTAGGTGAGGGACAGGCGCCTTCACCCCTCCACTTT. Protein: CASSLGEGQAPSPLHF.

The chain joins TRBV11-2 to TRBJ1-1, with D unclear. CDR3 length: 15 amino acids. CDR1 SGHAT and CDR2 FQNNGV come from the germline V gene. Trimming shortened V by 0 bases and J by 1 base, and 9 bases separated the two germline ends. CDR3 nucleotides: TGTGCCAGCAGCTTAGATCGGTCCGGGAACACTGAAGCTTTCTTT. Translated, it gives CASSLDRSGNTEAFF.

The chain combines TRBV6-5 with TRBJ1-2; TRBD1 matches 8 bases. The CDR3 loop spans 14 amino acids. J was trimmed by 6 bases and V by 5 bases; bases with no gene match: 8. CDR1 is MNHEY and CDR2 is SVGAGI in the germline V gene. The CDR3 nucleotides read TGTGCCAGCAGTCGAGCCAGGGGGCCTCATGGCTACACCTTC. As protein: CASSRARGPHGYTF.

The CDR3 DNA is TGTGCCAGCAGCTTAGTTCTAGCGGGGGGCCGCACAGATACGCAGTATTTT. It specifies CASSLVLAGGRTDTQYF. The chain is built from TRBV7-6 and TRBJ2-3, with 11 nucleotides matching TRBD2. Germline CDR1 and CDR2: SGHVS and FNYEAQ. CDR3 length equals 17 residues. Trimming removed 1 base from V and 1 base from J; junction bases left unmatched: 4.

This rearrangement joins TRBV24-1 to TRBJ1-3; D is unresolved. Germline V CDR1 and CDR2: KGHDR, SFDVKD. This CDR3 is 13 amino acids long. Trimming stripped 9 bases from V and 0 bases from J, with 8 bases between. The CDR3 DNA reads TGTGCCACCCCTCGGTACTCTGGAAACACCATATATTTT. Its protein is CATPRYSGNTIYF.

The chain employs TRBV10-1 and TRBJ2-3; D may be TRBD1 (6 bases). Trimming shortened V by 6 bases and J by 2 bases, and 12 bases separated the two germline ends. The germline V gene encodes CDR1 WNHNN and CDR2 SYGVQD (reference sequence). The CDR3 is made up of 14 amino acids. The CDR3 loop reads CASSRDTATDTQYF. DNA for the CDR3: TGCGCCAGCAGCCGGGACACAGCCACAGATACGCAGTATTTT.

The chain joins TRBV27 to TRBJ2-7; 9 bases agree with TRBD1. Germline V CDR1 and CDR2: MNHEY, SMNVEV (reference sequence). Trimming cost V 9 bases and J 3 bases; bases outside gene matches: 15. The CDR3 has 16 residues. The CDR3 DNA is TGTGCCAGTTCCTATAGACGGACAGGGGAGGTCTACGAGCAGTACTTC. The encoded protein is CASSYRRTGEVYEQYF.

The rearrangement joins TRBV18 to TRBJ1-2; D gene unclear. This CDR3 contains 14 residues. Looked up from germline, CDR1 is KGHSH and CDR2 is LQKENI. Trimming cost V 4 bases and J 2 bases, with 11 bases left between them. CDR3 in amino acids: CASSLGEINYGYTF. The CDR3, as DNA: TGTGCCAGCTCACTCGGGGAGATCAACTATGGCTACACCTTC.

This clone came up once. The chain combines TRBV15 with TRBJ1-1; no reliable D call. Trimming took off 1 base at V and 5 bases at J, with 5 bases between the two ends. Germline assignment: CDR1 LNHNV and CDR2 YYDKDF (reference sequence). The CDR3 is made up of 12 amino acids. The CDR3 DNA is TGTGCCACCAGCAGAGTCCAGACTGAAGCTTTCTTT. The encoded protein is CATSRVQTEAFF.

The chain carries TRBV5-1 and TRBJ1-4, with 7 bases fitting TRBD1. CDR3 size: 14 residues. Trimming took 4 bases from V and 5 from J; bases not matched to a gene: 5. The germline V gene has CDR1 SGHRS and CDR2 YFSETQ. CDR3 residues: CASSRGPSNEKLFF. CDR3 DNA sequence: TGCGCCAGCAGCAGGGGGCCAAGCAATGAAAAACTGTTTTTT.

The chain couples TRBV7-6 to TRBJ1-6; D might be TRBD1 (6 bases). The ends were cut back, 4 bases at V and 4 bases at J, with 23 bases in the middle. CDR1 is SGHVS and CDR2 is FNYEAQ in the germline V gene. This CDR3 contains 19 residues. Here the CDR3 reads CASSSDSSFAQIYNSPLHF. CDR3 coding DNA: TGTGCCAGCAGCTCGGACAGCTCATTTGCTCAAATTTATAATTCACCCCTCCACTTT. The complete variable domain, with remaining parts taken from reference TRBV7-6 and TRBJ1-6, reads GAGVSQSPRYKVTKRGQDVALRCDPISGHVSLYWYRQALGQGPEFLTYFNYEAQQDKSGLPNDRFSAERPEGSISTLTIQRTEQRDSAMYRCASSSDSSFAQIYNSPLHFGNGTRLTVT.

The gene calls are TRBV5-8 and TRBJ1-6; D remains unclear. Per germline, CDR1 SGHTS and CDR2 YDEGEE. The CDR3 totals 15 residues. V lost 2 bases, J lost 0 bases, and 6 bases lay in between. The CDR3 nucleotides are TGTGCCAGCAGCTTATCTAGCTCCTATAATTCACCCCTCCACTTT. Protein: CASSLSSSYNSPLHF.

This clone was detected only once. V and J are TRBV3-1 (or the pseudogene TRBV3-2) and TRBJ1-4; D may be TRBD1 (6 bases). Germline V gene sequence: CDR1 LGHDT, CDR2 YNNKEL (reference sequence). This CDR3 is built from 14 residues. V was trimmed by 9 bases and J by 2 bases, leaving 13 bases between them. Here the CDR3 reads CASSGGATNEKLFF. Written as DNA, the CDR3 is TGTGCCAGTTCGGGGGGCGCGACTAATGAAAAACTGTTTTTT.

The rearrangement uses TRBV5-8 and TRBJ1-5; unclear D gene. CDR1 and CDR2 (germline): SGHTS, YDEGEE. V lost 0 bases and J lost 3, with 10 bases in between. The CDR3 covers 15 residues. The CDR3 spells CASSLGAVLNQPQHF. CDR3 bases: TGTGCCAGCAGCTTGGGGGCAGTACTCAATCAGCCCCAGCATTTT.

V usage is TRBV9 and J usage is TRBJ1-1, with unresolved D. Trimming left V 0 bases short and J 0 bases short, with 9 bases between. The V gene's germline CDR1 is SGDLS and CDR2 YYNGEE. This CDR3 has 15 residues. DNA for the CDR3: TGTGCCAGCAGCGTAGATGAGAGGATGAACACTGAAGCTTTCTTT. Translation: CASSVDERMNTEAFF.